This record concerns one T cell receptor beta chain sequence. Trimming took 3 bases from V and 3 from J, leaving 17 bases between them. CDR1 and CDR2 (germline): KGHSH, LQKENI. There are 16 residues in the CDR3. This record belongs to a study of T cell changes during pregnancy in multiple sclerosis. Profiled with immunoSEQ multiplex PCR; TCRdb holds only in-frame clones, not every one. The sample lists 40,000 to 45,000 clones; 90% to 95% were seen once. The receptor was derived from a female donor with multiple sclerosis, enrolled in a pregnancy study. The source material was CD4+ T cells from peripheral blood mononuclear cells, sampled before pregnancy. V gene TRBV18 combines with J gene TRBJ1-1; D not certain. CDR3 in DNA: TGTGCCAGCTCACCCCTCCCGTCTTTGGGAGACACTGAAGCTTTCTTT. Translated: CASSPLPSLGDTEAFF.